This entry describes one T cell receptor beta chain. Its antigen is undetermined. TCRdb's copy holds only in-frame clones and misses some; the assay was immunoSEQ multiplex PCR. The sample has fewer than 20,000 clones, 94% seen once; the top ten hold 0.25% to 0.35%. The ends were cut back, 6 bases at V and 4 bases at J, with 13 bases in the middle. Germline loops: CDR1 ENHRY, CDR2 SYGVKD. The CDR3 has 13 residues. This specimen comes from a study of T cells after posttransplantation cyclophosphamide. The study, taken as a whole, reports: Later post-transplant blood repertoires were often dominated by donor CD8+ memory clones.

Cells defined as naive were viable CD3+CD4+ or CD3+CD8+ and CCR7+CD45RA+CD45RO-CD95-CD27+CD28+. The related graft donor's blood sample was taken on the day of bone marrow donation. This clonotype was sampled from a woman between 50 and 59 years old in good health and a related stem cell transplant donor. The chain has TRBV10-3 and TRBJ2-7, with D tentatively TRBD1 (5 bases). The specimen sequenced was naive CD4+ T cells sorted from blood. CDR3 coding DNA: TGTGCCATCAGGACAGCCAGGGATTACGAGCAGTACTTC. Translating it yields CAIRTARDYEQYF.